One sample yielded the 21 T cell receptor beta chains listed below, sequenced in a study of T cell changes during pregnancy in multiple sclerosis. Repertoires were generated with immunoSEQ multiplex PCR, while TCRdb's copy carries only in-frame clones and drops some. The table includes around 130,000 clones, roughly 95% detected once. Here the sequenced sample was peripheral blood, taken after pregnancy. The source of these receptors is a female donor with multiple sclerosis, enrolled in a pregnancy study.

CDR3: CASKSEAGVYETQYF. CDR3 DNA: TGTGCCAGCAAGTCCGAGGCGGGAGTGTACGAGACCCAGTACTTC. V is TRBV27 and J is TRBJ2-5; TRBD2 aligns across 7 bases. The CDR3 totals 15 residues. Trimming removed 7 bases from V and 5 bases from J; junction bases left unmatched: 13. Germline V gene lookup returns CDR1 MNHEY and CDR2 SMNVEV (reference sequence).

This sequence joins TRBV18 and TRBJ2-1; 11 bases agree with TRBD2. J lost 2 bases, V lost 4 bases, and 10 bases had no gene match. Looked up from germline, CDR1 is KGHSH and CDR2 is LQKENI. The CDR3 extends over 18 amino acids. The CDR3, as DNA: TGTGCCAGCTCACGGGGGATCGGACTAGCGGGCGCCTACAATGAGCAGTTCTTC. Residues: CASSRGIGLAGAYNEQFF.

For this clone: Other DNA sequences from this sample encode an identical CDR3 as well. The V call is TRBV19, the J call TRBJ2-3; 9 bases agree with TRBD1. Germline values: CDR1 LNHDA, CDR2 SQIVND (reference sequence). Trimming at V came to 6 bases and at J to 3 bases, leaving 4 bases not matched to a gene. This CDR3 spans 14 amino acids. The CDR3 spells CASSLDRGTDTQYF. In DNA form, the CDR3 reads TGTGCCAGTAGCCTAGACAGGGGGACAGATACGCAGTATTTT.

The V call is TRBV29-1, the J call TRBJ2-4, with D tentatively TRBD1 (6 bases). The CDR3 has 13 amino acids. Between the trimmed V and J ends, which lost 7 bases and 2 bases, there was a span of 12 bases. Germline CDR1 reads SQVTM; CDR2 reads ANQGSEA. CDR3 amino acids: CSASRGTKNIQYF. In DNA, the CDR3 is TGCAGCGCAAGCAGGGGAACCAAAAACATTCAGTACTTC.

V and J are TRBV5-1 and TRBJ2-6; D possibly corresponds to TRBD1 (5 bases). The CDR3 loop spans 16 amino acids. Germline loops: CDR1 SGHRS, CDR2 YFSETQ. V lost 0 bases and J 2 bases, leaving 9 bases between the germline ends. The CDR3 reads CASSLAPQAGANVLTF. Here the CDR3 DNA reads TGCGCCAGCAGCTTGGCTCCACAGGCTGGGGCCAACGTCCTGACTTTC. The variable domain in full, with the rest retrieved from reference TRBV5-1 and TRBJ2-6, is KAGVTQTPRYLIKTRGQQVTLSCSPISGHRSVSWYQQTPGQGLQFLFEYFSETQRNKGNFPGRFSGRQFSNSRSEMNVSTLELGDSALYLCASSLAPQAGANVLTFGAGSRLTVL.

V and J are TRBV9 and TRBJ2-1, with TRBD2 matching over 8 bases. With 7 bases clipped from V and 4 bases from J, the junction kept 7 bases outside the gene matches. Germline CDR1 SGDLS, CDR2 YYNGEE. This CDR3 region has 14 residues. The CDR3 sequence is CASSGRGPYNEQFF. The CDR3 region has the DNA TGTGCCAGCTCCGGGAGGGGCCCTTACAATGAGCAGTTCTTC.

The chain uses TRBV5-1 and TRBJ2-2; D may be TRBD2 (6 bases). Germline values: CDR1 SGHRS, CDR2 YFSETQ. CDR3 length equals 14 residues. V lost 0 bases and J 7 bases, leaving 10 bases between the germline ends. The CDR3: CASSLAGDRGELFF. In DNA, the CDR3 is TGCGCCAGCAGCTTGGCGGGAGACCGCGGGGAGCTGTTTTTT.

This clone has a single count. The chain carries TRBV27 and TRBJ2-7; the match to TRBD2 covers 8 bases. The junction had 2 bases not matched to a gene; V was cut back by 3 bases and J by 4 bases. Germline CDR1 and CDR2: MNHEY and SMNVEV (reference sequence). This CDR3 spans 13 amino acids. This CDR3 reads CASSFRGGYEQYF. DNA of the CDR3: TGTGCCAGCAGTTTTCGGGGGGGGTACGAGCAGTACTTC.

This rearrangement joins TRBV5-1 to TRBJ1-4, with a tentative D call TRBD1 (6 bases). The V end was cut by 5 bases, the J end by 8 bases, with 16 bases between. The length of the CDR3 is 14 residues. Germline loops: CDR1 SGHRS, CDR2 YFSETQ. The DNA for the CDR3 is TGCGCCAGCAGGACCGGGACATCCATCGAAAAACTGTTTTTT. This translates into CASRTGTSIEKLFF.

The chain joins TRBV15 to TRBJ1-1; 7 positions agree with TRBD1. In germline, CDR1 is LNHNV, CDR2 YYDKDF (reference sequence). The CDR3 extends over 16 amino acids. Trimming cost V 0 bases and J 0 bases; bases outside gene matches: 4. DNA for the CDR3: TGTGCCACCAGCAGAGATAAGGGACAGATGAACACTGAAGCTTTCTTT. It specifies CATSRDKGQMNTEAFF.

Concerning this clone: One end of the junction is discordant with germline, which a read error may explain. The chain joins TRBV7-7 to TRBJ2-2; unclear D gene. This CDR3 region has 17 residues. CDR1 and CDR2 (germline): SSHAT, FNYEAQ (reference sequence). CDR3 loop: CASSSDIIVGNTGELFF. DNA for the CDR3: TGTGCTAGCAGCTCCGACATCATCGTAGGGAACACCGGGGAGCTGTTTTTT.

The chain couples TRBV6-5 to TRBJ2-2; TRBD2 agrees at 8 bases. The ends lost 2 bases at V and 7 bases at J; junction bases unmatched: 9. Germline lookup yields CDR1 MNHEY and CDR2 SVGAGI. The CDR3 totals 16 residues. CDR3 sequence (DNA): TGTGCCAGCAGTTACAGCGGGAGCCTCGGGGGCGGGGAGCTGTTTTTT. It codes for CASSYSGSLGGGELFF.

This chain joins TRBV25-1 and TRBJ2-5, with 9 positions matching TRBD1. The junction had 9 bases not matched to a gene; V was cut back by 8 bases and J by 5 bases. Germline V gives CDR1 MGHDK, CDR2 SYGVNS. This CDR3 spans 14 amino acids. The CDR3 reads CASRTDRGSETQYF. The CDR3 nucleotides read TGTGCCAGCCGCACTGACAGGGGGTCGGAGACCCAGTACTTC.

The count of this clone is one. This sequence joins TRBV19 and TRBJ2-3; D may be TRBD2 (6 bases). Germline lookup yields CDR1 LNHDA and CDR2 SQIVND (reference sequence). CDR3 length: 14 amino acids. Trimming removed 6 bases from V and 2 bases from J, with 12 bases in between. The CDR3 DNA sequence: TGTGCCAGTAGCCGGGACTCCTTCACAGATACGCAGTATTTT. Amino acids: CASSRDSFTDTQYF. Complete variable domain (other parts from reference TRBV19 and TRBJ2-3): DGGITQSPKYLFRKEGQNVTLSCEQNLNHDAMYWYRQDPGQGLRLIYYSQIVNDFQKGDIAEGYSVSREKKESFPLTVTSAQKNPTAFYLCASSRDSFTDTQYFGPGTRLTVL.

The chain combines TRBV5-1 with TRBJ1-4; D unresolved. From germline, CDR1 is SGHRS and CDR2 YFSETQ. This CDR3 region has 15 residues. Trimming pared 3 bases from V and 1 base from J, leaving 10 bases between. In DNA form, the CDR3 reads TGCGCCAGCAGCTCGAGGGCAGGAACTAATGAAAAACTGTTTTTT. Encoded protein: CASSSRAGTNEKLFF.

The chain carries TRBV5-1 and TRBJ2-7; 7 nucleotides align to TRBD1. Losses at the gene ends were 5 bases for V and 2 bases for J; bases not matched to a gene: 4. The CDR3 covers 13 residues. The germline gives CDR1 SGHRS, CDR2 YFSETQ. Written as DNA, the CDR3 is TGCGCCAGCAGGGGACAGCCACCCTACGAGCAGTACTTC. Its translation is CASRGQPPYEQYF.

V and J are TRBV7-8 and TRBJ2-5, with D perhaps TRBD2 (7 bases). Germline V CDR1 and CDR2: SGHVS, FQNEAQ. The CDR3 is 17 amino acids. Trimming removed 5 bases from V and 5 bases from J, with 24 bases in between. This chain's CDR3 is CASSHRARGGVRETQYF. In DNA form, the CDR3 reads TGTGCCAGCAGCCATAGGGCCAGGGGAGGGGTTAGGGAGACCCAGTACTTC.

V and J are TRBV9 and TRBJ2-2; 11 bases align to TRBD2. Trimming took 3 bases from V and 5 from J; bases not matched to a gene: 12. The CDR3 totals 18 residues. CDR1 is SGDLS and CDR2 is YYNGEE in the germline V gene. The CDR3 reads CASSDSLAGGPRTGELFF. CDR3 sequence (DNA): TGTGCCAGCAGCGATTCGCTAGCGGGAGGCCCAAGAACCGGGGAGCTGTTTTTT.

The chain's CDR3 is CASSPLGQGSYSYEQYF. The CDR3 bases are TGTGCCAGCTCACCACTCGGACAGGGGAGTTACTCCTACGAGCAGTACTTC. The rearrangement uses TRBV18 and TRBJ2-7, with TRBD1 matching 9 bases. Per germline, CDR1 KGHSH and CDR2 LQKENI. This CDR3 is built from 17 residues. Losses at the gene ends were 1 base for V and 0 bases for J; bases not matched to a gene: 7.

CDR3 in DNA: TGTGCCAGCAGCCAAGTCAGGGGGCCCGCCTACGAGCAGTACTTC. Amino acid sequence: CASSQVRGPAYEQYF. J is TRBJ2-7 and V is TRBV14, with 8 bases that match TRBD1. Per the germline V gene, CDR1 is SGHDN and CDR2 is FVKESK. The V gene end was trimmed by 1 base and the J gene end by 2 bases; junction bases not matched to a gene: 4. The CDR3 consists of 15 residues.

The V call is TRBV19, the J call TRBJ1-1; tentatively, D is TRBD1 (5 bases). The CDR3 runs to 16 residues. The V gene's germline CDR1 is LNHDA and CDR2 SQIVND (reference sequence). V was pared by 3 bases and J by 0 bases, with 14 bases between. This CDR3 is CASSIRLGRLNTEAFF. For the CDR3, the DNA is TGTGCCAGTAGTATTCGGCTGGGGCGTCTGAACACTGAAGCTTTCTTT.